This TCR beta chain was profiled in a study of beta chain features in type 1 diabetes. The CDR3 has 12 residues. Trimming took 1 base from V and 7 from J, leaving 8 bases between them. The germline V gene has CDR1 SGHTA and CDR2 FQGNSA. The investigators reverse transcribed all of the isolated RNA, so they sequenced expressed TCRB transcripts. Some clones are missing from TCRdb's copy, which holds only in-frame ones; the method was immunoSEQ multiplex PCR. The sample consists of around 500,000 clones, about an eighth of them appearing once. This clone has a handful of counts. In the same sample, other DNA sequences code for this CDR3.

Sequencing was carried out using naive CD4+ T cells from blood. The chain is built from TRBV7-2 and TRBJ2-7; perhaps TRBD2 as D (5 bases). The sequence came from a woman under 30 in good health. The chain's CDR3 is CASSLGGREQYF. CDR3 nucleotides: TGTGCCAGCAGCTTAGGAGGGAGAGAGCAGTACTTC. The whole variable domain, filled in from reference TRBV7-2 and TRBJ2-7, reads GAGVSQSPSNKVTEKGKDVELRCDPISGHTALYWYRQSLGQGLEFLIYFQGNSAPDKSGLPSDRFSAERTGGSVSTLTIQRTQQEDSAVYLCASSLGGREQYFGPGTRLTVT.